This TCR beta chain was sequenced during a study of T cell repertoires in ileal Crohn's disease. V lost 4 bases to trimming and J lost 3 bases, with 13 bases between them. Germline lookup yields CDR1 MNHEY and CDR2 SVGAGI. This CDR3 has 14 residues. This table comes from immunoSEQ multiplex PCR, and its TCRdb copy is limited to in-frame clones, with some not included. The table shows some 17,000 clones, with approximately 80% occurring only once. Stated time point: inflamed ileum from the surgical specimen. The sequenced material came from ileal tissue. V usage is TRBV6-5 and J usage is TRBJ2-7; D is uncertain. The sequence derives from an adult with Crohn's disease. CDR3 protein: CASSLSGTNYEQYF. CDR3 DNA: TGTGCCAGCAGTTTATCCGGAACGAACTACGAGCAGTACTTC.